A selection of T cell receptor beta chains follows, all from one sample in a study of blood T cell repertoires in COVID-19. Profiling relied on immunoSEQ multiplex PCR, and the TCRdb table lists in-frame clones only, not all of them. In the table there are fewer than 200,000 clones, around 90% of which are singletons. Sequencing input: peripheral blood. These receptors came from a man aged 45 to 65 with acute or convalescent COVID-19. Each CDR3 is given with its conserved first and last residue. Fields, in order: clone size, J gene, D gene, V gene, CDR3 DNA, CDR3 protein. A D gene is named only where the DNA matches it firmly. Not all rows give a size; the values are once, few, many and, for expanded clones, a class.

abundance: NA; j_gene: TRBJ2-1; d_gene: TRBD1; v_gene: TRBV28; CDR3nt: TGTGCCAGCAGTCTACCGGGACAGGGTTTCAATGAGCAGTTCTTC; CDR3aa: CASSLPGQGFNEQFF
abundance: NA; j_gene: TRBJ1-1; d_gene: NA; v_gene: TRBV7-3; CDR3nt: TGTGCCAGCAGCTTAGAGGGAACCATGAACACTGAAGCTTTCTTT; CDR3aa: CASSLEGTMNTEAFF
abundance: NA; j_gene: TRBJ2-5; d_gene: NA; v_gene: TRBV6-1; CDR3nt: TGTGCCAGCAGTGAATCCCAGCTCGGGGAGACCCAGTACTTC; CDR3aa: CASSESQLGETQYF
abundance: few; j_gene: TRBJ1-3; d_gene: TRBD1; v_gene: TRBV7-6; CDR3nt: TGTGCCAGCAGGCGAGGGGGCTCAAACACCATATATTTT; CDR3aa: CASRRGGSNTIYF
abundance: once; j_gene: TRBJ2-1; d_gene: TRBD1; v_gene: TRBV15; CDR3nt: TGTGCCACCAGCACCGGGACAGTTTCCTACAATGAGCAGTTCTTC; CDR3aa: CATSTGTVSYNEQFF
abundance: NA; j_gene: TRBJ1-2; d_gene: NA; v_gene: TRBV2; CDR3nt: TGTGCCAGCAGTGTCGCCGAGCTCGCTCATGGCTACACCTTC; CDR3aa: CASSVAELAHGYTF
abundance: NA; j_gene: TRBJ2-3; d_gene: NA; v_gene: TRBV10-3; CDR3nt: TGTGCCATCAGTGAGTCTGTCAGGGGATCAGATACGCAGTATTTT; CDR3aa: CAISESVRGSDTQYF
abundance: NA; j_gene: TRBJ2-1; d_gene: NA; v_gene: TRBV27; CDR3nt: TGTGCCAGCAGTTTAGTTGGCTCTGGCGAGCAGTTCTTC; CDR3aa: CASSLVGSGEQFF
abundance: once; j_gene: TRBJ2-7; d_gene: NA; v_gene: TRBV12-3/TRBV12-4; CDR3nt: TGTGCCAGCACCGGGAGCAGGGTCTACGAGCAGTACTTC; CDR3aa: CASTGSRVYEQYF
abundance: NA; j_gene: TRBJ2-7; d_gene: NA; v_gene: TRBV7-8; CDR3nt: TGTGCCAGCAGCTTAGAAGGGCAGGGACTCTACGAGCAGTACTTC; CDR3aa: CASSLEGQGLYEQYF
abundance: NA; j_gene: TRBJ2-3; d_gene: TRBD1; v_gene: TRBV4-3; CDR3nt: TGCGCCAGCAGCCTTACAGGGGGCGGCACAGATACGCAGTATTTT; CDR3aa: CASSLTGGGTDTQYF
abundance: NA; j_gene: TRBJ1-1; d_gene: TRBD1; v_gene: TRBV4-2; CDR3nt: TGTGCCAGCAGCCAACAAACAGGGGTTGGCACTGAAGCTTTCTTT; CDR3aa: CASSQQTGVGTEAFF
abundance: NA; j_gene: TRBJ1-2; d_gene: NA; v_gene: TRBV4-3; CDR3nt: TGCGCCAGCAGCCCCAACAGGGTTTGGGGCTACACCTTC; CDR3aa: CASSPNRVWGYTF
abundance: once; j_gene: TRBJ2-3; d_gene: TRBD2; v_gene: TRBV9; CDR3nt: TGTGCCAGCAGCTTCCGACTAGCGGGGGGGCGGAAAGATACGCAGTATTTT; CDR3aa: CASSFRLAGGRKDTQYF
abundance: NA; j_gene: TRBJ1-3; d_gene: NA; v_gene: TRBV18; CDR3nt: TGTGCCAGCTCTCCTCAACAGGGAAACTCTGGAAACACCATATATTTT; CDR3aa: CASSPQQGNSGNTIYF
abundance: NA; j_gene: TRBJ1-4; d_gene: NA; v_gene: TRBV5-4; CDR3nt: TGTGCCAGCAGCTCCACAGGGTTAAGAGAAAAACTGTTTTTT; CDR3aa: CASSSTGLREKLFF
abundance: NA; j_gene: TRBJ1-1; d_gene: NA; v_gene: TRBV19; CDR3nt: TGTGCCAGTAGTTTTTGGGGGCTCTACACTGAAGCTTTCTTT; CDR3aa: CASSFWGLYTEAFF
abundance: NA; j_gene: TRBJ1-2; d_gene: TRBD1; v_gene: TRBV5-1; CDR3nt: TGCGCCAGCAGCTTGGTCCCCTCGACAGGGGGTAATGGCTACACCTTC; CDR3aa: CASSLVPSTGGNGYTF
abundance: once; j_gene: TRBJ1-3; d_gene: NA; v_gene: TRBV18; CDR3nt: TGTGCCAGCTCACCCGACGTCCAACAGACCCCGGAGGATTTT; CDR3aa: CASSPDVQQTPEDF
abundance: NA; j_gene: TRBJ2-7; d_gene: NA; v_gene: TRBV28; CDR3nt: TGTGCCAGCAGTTTGCCGACGGGGTACGAGTACGAGCAGTACTTC; CDR3aa: CASSLPTGYEYEQYF
abundance: NA; j_gene: TRBJ2-1; d_gene: TRBD2; v_gene: TRBV3-1/TRBV3-2; CDR3nt: TGTGCCAGCAGCCACAGACTAGCGGGAAAGGAGTACAATGAGCAGTTCTTC; CDR3aa: CASSHRLAGKEYNEQFF
abundance: NA; j_gene: TRBJ1-2; d_gene: TRBD1; v_gene: TRBV27; CDR3nt: TGTGCCAGCAGTTCACTGACAGGGACTAGAGGCTACACCTTC; CDR3aa: CASSSLTGTRGYTF
abundance: NA; j_gene: TRBJ2-3; d_gene: NA; v_gene: TRBV27; CDR3nt: TGTGCCAGCAGTCTCGGACTGCGCACAGATACGCAGTATTTT; CDR3aa: CASSLGLRTDTQYF
abundance: NA; j_gene: TRBJ2-4; d_gene: TRBD2; v_gene: TRBV4-2; CDR3nt: TGTGCCAGCAGCCAGGCGGCGGGAGATGGGTCCAAAAACATTCAGTACTTC; CDR3aa: CASSQAAGDGSKNIQYF
abundance: NA; j_gene: TRBJ1-5; d_gene: TRBD1; v_gene: TRBV6-2/TRBV6-3; CDR3nt: TGTGCCAGCAGTTCGGGACAGTTCTATCAGCCCCAGCATTTT; CDR3aa: CASSSGQFYQPQHF
abundance: NA; j_gene: TRBJ1-1; d_gene: TRBD1; v_gene: TRBV18; CDR3nt: TGTGCCAGCTCACCCACGCCAGGGGGCCTGGTCACTGAAGCTTTCTTT; CDR3aa: CASSPTPGGLVTEAFF
abundance: NA; j_gene: TRBJ1-5; d_gene: NA; v_gene: TRBV14; CDR3nt: TGTGCCAGCAGCCAAGATTCAGGTAGCAATCAGCCCCAGCATTTT; CDR3aa: CASSQDSGSNQPQHF
abundance: NA; j_gene: TRBJ1-2; d_gene: TRBD1; v_gene: TRBV28; CDR3nt: TGTGCCAGCACCTCCGGACAGGGGGCGATCTATGGCTACACCTTC; CDR3aa: CASTSGQGAIYGYTF
abundance: NA; j_gene: TRBJ2-5; d_gene: NA; v_gene: TRBV9; CDR3nt: TGTGCCAGCAGTCAGTCAGGGACTCCGTCTTCGGAGACCCAGTACTTC; CDR3aa: CASSQSGTPSSETQYF
abundance: NA; j_gene: TRBJ2-7; d_gene: NA; v_gene: TRBV6-5; CDR3nt: TGTGCCAGCAGTCCCGAGATGGGGGGCTCCTACGAGCAGTACTTC; CDR3aa: CASSPEMGGSYEQYF
abundance: once; j_gene: TRBJ2-1; d_gene: TRBD2; v_gene: TRBV19; CDR3nt: TGTGCCAGTAGTATGGTGGCGGGAGGCCACAATGAGCAGTTCTTC; CDR3aa: CASSMVAGGHNEQFF
abundance: NA; j_gene: TRBJ1-3; d_gene: TRBD1; v_gene: TRBV9; CDR3nt: TGTGCCAGCAGCCCTCGGACAGGGGCGCTCTCTGGAAACACCATATATTTT; CDR3aa: CASSPRTGALSGNTIYF
abundance: NA; j_gene: TRBJ2-4; d_gene: NA; v_gene: TRBV10-3; CDR3nt: TGTGCCATCAGTGTTGAGACGGGGGTCAAAAACATTCAGTACTTC; CDR3aa: CAISVETGVKNIQYF
abundance: NA; j_gene: TRBJ2-1; d_gene: NA; v_gene: TRBV10-1; CDR3nt: TGCGCCAGCAGTGAGGGGACAATCGATGAGCAGTTCTTC; CDR3aa: CASSEGTIDEQFF
abundance: NA; j_gene: TRBJ1-2; d_gene: NA; v_gene: TRBV28; CDR3nt: TGTGCCAGCAGTTCAGGGCCGCGTAGGGGCTCGTATGGCTACACCTTC; CDR3aa: CASSSGPRRGSYGYTF
abundance: NA; j_gene: TRBJ2-1; d_gene: NA; v_gene: TRBV7-9; CDR3nt: TGTGCCAGCAGCTTGAGCTCCTACAATGAGCAGTTCTTC; CDR3aa: CASSLSSYNEQFF
abundance: NA; j_gene: TRBJ1-5; d_gene: TRBD1; v_gene: TRBV4-1; CDR3nt: TGCGCCAGCAGCCAAGATCCAGGGGGCATGAGCAATCAGCCCCAGCATTTT; CDR3aa: CASSQDPGGMSNQPQHF
abundance: NA; j_gene: TRBJ1-1; d_gene: TRBD1; v_gene: TRBV3-1/TRBV3-2; CDR3nt: TGTGCCAGCAGCCGTTACAGGGGAGGAGGTGAAGCTTTCTTT; CDR3aa: CASSRYRGGGEAFF
abundance: once; j_gene: TRBJ1-2; d_gene: NA; v_gene: TRBV27; CDR3nt: TGTGCCAGCAGTCTGAGGGGAGGTGGCTACACCTTC; CDR3aa: CASSLRGGGYTF
abundance: once; j_gene: TRBJ2-3; d_gene: TRBD2; v_gene: TRBV10-1; CDR3nt: TGCGCCAGCAGGAAAGGCTTTACTAGCGCAAAGGGCGATACGCAGTATTTT; CDR3aa: CASRKGFTSAKGDTQYF
abundance: NA; j_gene: TRBJ2-7; d_gene: TRBD2; v_gene: TRBV7-2; CDR3nt: TGTGCCAGCAGCCGGACTAGCGGAACCTACGAGCAGTACTTC; CDR3aa: CASSRTSGTYEQYF
abundance: NA; j_gene: TRBJ1-6; d_gene: NA; v_gene: TRBV12-3/TRBV12-4; CDR3nt: TGTGCCAGCAGTTTATTTAGAGATTCACCCCTCCACTTT; CDR3aa: CASSLFRDSPLHF
abundance: NA; j_gene: TRBJ1-5; d_gene: NA; v_gene: TRBV7-8; CDR3nt: TGTGCCAGCAGCCTCCTTTCCAATCAGCCCCAGCATTTT; CDR3aa: CASSLLSNQPQHF
abundance: NA; j_gene: TRBJ1-1; d_gene: NA; v_gene: TRBV19; CDR3nt: TGTGCCAGTCAGGTTTCGGGGGTGAACACTGAAGCTTTCTTT; CDR3aa: CASQVSGVNTEAFF